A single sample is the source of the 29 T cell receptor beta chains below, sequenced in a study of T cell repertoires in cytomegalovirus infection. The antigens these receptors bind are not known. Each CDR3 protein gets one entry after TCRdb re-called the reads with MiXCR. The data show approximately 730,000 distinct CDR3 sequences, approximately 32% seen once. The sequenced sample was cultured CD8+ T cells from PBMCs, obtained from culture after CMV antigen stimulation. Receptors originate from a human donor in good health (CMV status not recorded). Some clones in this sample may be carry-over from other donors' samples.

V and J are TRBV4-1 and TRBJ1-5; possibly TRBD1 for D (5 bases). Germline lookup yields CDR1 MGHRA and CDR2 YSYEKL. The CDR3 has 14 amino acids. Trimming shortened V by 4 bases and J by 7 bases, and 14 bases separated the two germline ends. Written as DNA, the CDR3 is TGCGCCAGCAGCCTCTCCCGGGGCGGGCAGCCCCAGCATTTT. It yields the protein CASSLSRGGQPQHF.

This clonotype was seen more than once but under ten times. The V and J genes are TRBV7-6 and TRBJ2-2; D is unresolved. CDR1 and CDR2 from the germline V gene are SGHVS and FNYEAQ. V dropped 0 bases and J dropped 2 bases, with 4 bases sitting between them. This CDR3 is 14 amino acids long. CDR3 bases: TGTGCCAGCAGCTTAGCAACAAACACCGGGGAGCTGTTTTTT. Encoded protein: CASSLATNTGELFF.

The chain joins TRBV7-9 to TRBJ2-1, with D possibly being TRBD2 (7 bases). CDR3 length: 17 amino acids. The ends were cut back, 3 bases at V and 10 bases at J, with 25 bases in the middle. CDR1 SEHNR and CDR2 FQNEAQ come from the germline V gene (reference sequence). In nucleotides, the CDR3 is TGTGCCAGCAGCTTCCCCCCCGAAGGGGGGGCCCAAGAGGAGCAGTTCTTC. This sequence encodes CASSFPPEGGAQEEQFF.

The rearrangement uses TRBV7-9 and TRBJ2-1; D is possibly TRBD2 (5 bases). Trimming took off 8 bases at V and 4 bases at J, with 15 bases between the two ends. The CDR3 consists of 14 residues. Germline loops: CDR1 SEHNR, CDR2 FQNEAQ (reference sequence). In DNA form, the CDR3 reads TGTGCCAGCCGGTGGACTGGAGGTTACAATGAGCAGTTCTTC. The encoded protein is CASRWTGGYNEQFF.

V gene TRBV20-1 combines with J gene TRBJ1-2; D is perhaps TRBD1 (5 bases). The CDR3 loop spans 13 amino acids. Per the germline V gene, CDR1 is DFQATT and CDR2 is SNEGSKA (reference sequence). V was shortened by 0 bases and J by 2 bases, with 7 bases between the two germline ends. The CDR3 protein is CSARDRTNYGYTF. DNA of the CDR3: TGCAGTGCTAGAGATCGGACAAACTATGGCTACACCTTC.

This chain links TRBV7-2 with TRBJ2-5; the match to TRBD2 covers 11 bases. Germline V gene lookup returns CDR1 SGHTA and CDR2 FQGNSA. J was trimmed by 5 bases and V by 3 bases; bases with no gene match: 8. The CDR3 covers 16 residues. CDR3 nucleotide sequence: TGTGCCAGCAGCTTTGTTGTTAGCGGGGGGGCCGAGACCCAGTACTTC. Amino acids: CASSFVVSGGAETQYF.

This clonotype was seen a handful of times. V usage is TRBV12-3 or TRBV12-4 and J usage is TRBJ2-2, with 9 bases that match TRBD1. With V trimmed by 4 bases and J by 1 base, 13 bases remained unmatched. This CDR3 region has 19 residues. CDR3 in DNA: TGTGCCAGCAGTTCTGTATTGGGGAGGGGACAGGGGAACACCGGGGAGCTGTTTTTT. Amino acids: CASSSVLGRGQGNTGELFF.

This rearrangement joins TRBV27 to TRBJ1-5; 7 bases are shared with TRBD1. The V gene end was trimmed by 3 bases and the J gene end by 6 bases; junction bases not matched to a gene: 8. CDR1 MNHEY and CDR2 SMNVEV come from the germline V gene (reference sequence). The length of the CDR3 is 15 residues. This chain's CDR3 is CASSFTTGSGQPQHF. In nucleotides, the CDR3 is TGTGCCAGCAGTTTCACGACAGGGTCGGGTCAGCCCCAGCATTTT.

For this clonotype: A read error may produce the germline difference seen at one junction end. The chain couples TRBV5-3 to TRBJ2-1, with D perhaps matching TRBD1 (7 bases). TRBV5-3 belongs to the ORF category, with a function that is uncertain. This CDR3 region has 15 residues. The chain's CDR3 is CASSLVGGQKNEQFF. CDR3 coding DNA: TGTGCCAGCAGCTTGGTCGGGGGACAGAAGAATGAGCAGTTCTTC.

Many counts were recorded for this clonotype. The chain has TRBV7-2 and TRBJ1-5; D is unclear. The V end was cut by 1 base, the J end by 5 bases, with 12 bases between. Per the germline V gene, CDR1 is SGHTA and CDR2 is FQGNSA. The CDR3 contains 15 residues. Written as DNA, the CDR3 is TGTGCCAGCAGCTTAGAAGGTCGGGCCCATCAGCCCCAGCATTTT. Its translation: CASSLEGRAHQPQHF.

CDR3 protein: CSVESGENYGYTF. CDR3 sequence (DNA): TGCAGCGTTGAGTCGGGTGAAAACTATGGCTACACCTTC. This sequence joins TRBV29-1 and TRBJ1-2; D remains ambiguous. V was clipped by 3 bases and J by 2 bases, with 10 bases between them. The CDR3 covers 13 residues. In germline, CDR1 is SQVTM, CDR2 ANQGSEA.

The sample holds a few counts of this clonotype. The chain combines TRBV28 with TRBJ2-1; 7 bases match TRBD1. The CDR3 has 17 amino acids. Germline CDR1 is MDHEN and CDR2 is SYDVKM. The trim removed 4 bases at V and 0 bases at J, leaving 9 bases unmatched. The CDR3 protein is CASSSPLTGSSYNEQFF. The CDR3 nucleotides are TGTGCCAGCAGTTCCCCCTTGACAGGGAGCTCCTACAATGAGCAGTTCTTC. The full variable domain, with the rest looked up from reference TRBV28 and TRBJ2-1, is DVKVTQSSRYLVKRTGEKVFLECVQDMDHENMFWYRQDPGLGLRLIYFSYDVKMKEKGDIPEGYSVSREKKERFSLILESASTNQTSMYLCASSSPLTGSSYNEQFFGPGTRLTVL.

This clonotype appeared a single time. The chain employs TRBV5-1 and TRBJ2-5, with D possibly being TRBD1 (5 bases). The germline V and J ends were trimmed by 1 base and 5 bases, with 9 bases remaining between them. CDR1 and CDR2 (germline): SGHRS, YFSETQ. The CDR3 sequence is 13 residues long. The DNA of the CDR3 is TGCGCCAGCAGCTTGTACCCAGGGGAGACCCAGTACTTC. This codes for CASSLYPGETQYF. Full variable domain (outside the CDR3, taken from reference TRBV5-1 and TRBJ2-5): KAGVTQTPRYLIKTRGQQVTLSCSPISGHRSVSWYQQTPGQGLQFLFEYFSETQRNKGNFPGRFSGRQFSNSRSEMNVSTLELGDSALYLCASSLYPGETQYFGPGTRLLVL.

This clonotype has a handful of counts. Written as DNA, the CDR3 is TGTGCCAGCAGTGACCCACACAACACCGGGGAGCTGTTTTTT. Its protein is CASSDPHNTGELFF. V gene TRBV2 combines with J gene TRBJ2-2; D not resolved. The V end was cut by 3 bases, the J end by 2 bases, with 7 bases between. The CDR3 spans 14 residues. Germline CDR1 SNHLY, CDR2 FYNNEI.

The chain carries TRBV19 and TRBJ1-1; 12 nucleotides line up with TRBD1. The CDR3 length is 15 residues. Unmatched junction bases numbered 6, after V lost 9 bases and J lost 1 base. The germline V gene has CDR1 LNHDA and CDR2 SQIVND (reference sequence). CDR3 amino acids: CASPPGQGANTEAFF. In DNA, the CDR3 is TGTGCCAGCCCCCCGGGACAGGGGGCGAACACTGAAGCTTTCTTT.

CDR3 nucleotide sequence: TGTGCCAGCAGACCCTCACTAGAAGGTTCCAATGAGCAGTTCTTC. Protein sequence: CASRPSLEGSNEQFF. The chain combines TRBV12-3 or TRBV12-4 with TRBJ2-1; possibly TRBD2 for D (5 bases). This CDR3 contains 15 residues. Trimming took off 6 bases at V and 6 bases at J, with 18 bases between the two ends.

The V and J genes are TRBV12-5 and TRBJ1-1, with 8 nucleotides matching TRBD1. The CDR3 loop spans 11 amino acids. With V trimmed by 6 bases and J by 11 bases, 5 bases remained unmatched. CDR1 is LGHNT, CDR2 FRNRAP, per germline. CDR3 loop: CASGVQGGAFF. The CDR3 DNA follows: TGTGCTAGTGGGGTACAGGGGGGTGCTTTCTTT.

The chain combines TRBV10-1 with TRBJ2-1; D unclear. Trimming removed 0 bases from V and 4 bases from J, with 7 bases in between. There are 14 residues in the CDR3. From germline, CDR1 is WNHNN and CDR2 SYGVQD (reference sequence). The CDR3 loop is CASSESIGYNEQFF. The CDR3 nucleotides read TGCGCCAGCAGTGAGTCGATAGGATACAATGAGCAGTTCTTC.

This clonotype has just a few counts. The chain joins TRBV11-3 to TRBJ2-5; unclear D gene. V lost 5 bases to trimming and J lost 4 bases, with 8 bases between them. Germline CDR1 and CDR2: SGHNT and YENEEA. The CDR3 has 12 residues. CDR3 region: CASSTMGETQYF. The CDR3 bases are TGTGCCAGCAGCACAATGGGAGAGACCCAGTACTTC.

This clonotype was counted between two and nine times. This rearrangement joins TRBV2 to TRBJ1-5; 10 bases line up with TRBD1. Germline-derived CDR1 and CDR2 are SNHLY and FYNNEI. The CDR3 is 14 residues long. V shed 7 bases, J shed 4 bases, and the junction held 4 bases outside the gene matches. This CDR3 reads CASIEGQGNQPQHF. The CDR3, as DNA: TGTGCCAGCATCGAGGGACAGGGGAATCAGCCCCAGCATTTT.

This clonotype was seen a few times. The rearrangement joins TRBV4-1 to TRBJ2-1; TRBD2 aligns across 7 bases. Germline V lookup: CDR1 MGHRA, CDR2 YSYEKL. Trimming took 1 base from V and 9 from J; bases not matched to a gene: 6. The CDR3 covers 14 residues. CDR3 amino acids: CASSQGEGVGEQFF. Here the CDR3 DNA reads TGCGCCAGCAGCCAAGGGGAGGGAGTAGGTGAGCAGTTCTTC.

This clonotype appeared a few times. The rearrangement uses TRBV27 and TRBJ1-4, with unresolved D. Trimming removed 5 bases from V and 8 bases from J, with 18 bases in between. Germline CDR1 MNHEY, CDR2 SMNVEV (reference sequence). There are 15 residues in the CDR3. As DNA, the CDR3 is TGTGCCAGCAGTCCTATACTATGGGTGGGGGAAAAACTGTTTTTT. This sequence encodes CASSPILWVGEKLFF.

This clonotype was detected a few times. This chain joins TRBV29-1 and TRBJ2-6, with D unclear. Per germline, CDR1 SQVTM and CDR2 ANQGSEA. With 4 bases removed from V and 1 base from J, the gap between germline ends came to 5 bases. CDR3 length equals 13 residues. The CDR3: CSVVESGANVLTF. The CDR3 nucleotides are TGCAGCGTTGTTGAATCTGGGGCCAACGTCCTGACTTTC.

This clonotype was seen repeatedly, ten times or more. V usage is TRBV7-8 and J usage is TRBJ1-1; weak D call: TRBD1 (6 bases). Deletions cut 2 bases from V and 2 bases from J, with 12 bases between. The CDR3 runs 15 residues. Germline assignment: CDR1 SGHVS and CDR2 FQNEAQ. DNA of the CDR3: TGTGCCAGCAGCTTAAGACAGGCCCAAAACACTGAAGCTTTCTTT. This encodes CASSLRQAQNTEAFF.

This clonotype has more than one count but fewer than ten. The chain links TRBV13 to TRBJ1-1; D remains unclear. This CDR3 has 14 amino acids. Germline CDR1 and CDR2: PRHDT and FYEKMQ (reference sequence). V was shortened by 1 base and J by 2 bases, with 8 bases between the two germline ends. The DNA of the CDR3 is TGTGCCAGCAGCTTAGCGCGCTCTAACACTGAAGCTTTCTTT. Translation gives CASSLARSNTEAFF. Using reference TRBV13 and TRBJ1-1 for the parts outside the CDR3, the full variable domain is AAGVIQSPRHLIKEKRETATLKCYPIPRHDTVYWYQQGPGQDPQFLISFYEKMQSDKGSIPDRFSAQQFSDYHSELNMSSLELGDSALYFCASSLARSNTEAFFGQGTRLTVV.

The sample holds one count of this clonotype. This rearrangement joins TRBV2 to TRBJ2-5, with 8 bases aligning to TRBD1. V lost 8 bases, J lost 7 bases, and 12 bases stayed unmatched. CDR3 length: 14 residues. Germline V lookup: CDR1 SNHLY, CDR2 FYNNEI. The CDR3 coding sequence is TGTGCCAGCCTAGGACAGGGAGTCCCCCCGACCCAGTACTTC. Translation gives CASLGQGVPPTQYF.

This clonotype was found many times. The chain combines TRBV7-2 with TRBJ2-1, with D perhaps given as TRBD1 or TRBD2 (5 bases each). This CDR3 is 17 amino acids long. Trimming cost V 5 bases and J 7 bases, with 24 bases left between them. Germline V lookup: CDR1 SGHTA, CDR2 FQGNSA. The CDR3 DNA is TGTGCCAGCAGCCCCAGCTTCTTAGCGAGAGCAGGGAATGAGCAGTTCTTC. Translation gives CASSPSFLARAGNEQFF.

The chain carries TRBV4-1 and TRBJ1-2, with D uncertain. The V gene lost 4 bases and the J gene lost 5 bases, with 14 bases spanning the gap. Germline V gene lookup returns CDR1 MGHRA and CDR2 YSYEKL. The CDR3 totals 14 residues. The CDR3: CASSPGPTTYGYTF. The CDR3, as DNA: TGCGCCAGCAGCCCCGGACCGACTACGTATGGCTACACCTTC.

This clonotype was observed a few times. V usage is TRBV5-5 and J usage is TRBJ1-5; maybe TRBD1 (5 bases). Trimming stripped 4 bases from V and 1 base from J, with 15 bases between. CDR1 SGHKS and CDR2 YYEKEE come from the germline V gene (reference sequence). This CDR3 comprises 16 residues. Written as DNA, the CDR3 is TGTGCCAGCAGCCCCGCCGGGGCAGTGAGCAATCAGCCCCAGCATTTT. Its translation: CASSPAGAVSNQPQHF.